The present entry profiles one T cell receptor beta chain with its context. The antigen is undetermined. A read error may explain this, as a much larger clone is one base away. A second 7 to 11 cycle PCR used barcoded and J-beta primers. TCRdb re-derived calls from the 5' RACE reads in MiXCR, one entry per CDR3 protein. The sample has roughly 800,000 distinct CDR3 sequences, about 34% seen once. Isolation of PBMCs gave at least 6.5 million cells per sample. The data originate from a study of blood T cells in healthy people across ages. General study points: As age increased, TCR beta diversity per million T cells fell in a roughly linear fashion.

The origin of this receptor is a young man in good health. The material sequenced was blood.

DNA for the CDR3: TGCGCCGGCAGCTCTTCCAATTCCGAGGGTGGCTACACCTTC. It is translated as CAGSSSNSEGGYTF. J is TRBJ1-2 and V is TRBV5-1; D remains ambiguous. CDR1 and CDR2 (germline): SGHRS, YFSETQ. This CDR3 is built from 14 residues. Supplemented by reference TRBV5-1 and TRBJ1-2, the full variable domain reads KAGVTQTPRYLIKTRGQQVTLSCSPISGHRSVSWYQQTPGQGLQFLFEYFSETQRNKGNFPGRFSGRQFSNSRSEMNVSTLELGDSALYLCAGSSSNSEGGYTFGSGTRLTVV.